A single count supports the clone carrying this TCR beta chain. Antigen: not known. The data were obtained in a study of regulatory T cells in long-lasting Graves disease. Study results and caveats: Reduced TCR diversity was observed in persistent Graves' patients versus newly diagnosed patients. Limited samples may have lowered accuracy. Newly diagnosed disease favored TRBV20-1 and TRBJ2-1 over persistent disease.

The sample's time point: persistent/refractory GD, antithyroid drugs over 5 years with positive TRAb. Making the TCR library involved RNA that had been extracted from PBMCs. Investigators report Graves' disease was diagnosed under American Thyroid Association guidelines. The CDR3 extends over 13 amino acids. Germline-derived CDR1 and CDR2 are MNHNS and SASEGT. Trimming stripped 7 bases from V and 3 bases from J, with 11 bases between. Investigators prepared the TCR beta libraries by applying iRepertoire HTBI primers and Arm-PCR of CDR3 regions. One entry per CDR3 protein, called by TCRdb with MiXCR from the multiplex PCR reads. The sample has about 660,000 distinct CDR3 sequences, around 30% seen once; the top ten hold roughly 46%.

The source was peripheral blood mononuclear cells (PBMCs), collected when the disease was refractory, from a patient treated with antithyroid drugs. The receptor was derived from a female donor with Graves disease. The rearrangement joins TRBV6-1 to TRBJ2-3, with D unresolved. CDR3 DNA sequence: TGTGCCAGCACTCAAACACATACAGATACGCAGTATTTT. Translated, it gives CASTQTHTDTQYF.